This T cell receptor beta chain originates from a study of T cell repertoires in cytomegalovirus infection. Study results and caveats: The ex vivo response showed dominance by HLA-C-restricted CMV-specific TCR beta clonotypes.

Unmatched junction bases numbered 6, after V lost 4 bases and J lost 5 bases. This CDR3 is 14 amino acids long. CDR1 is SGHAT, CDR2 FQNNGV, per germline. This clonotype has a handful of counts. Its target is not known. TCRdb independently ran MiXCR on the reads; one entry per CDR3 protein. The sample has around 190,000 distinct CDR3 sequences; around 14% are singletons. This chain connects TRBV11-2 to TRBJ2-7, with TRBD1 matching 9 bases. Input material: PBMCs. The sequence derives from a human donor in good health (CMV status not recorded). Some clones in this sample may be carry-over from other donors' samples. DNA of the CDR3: TGTGCCAGCAGCTCGTGGACAGGGGTAAACGAGCAGTACTTC. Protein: CASSSWTGVNEQYF.